The next 22 T cell receptor beta chains were all read from a single sample in a study of siplizumab effects on memory and regulatory T cells. Generated by immunoSEQ multiplex PCR, the TCRdb table keeps only in-frame clones and is missing some. Of about 120,000 clones in the sample, over 85% were seen once. The sequencing input was non-Treg CD4+ T cells sorted from blood. Receptor source: a human donor in good health.

The chain employs TRBV7-7 and TRBJ2-1, with D perhaps matching TRBD2 (5 bases). Trimming removed 5 bases at V and 8 bases at J, with 16 bases between. The CDR3 is 14 amino acids. Germline lookup yields CDR1 SSHAT and CDR2 FNYEAQ (reference sequence). In DNA form, the CDR3 reads TGTGCCAGCAGCCCTGACGGAGGTGGGGATGAGCAGTTCTTC. Protein product: CASSPDGGGDEQFF.

This clone was counted a single time. This sequence joins TRBV7-2 and TRBJ2-5; 7 nucleotides line up with TRBD2. The J call is in doubt because the DNA end fits TRBJ2-7 better. The CDR3 is 15 amino acids. Germline CDR1 SGHTA, CDR2 FQGNSA. The CDR3 region has the DNA TGTGCCAGCAGCTTGATGCTAGCGGCCTCCTACGAGCAGTACTTC. Translating gives CASSLMLAASYEQYF.

The chain's CDR3 is CASSLTDRGDTEAFF. The CDR3 bases are TGTGCCAGCAGCTTAACCGACAGGGGGGACACTGAAGCTTTCTTT. V is TRBV7-3 and J is TRBJ1-1; 9 nucleotides line up with TRBD1. The germline gives CDR1 SGHTA, CDR2 FQGTGA. The CDR3 is made up of 15 amino acids. The junction had 2 bases not matched to a gene; V was cut back by 0 bases and J by 3 bases.

The rearrangement uses TRBV6-5 and TRBJ2-3, with 7 bases identical to TRBD1. CDR3 size: 14 residues. V shed 5 bases and J 3 bases; nucleotides not matched to a gene: 5. Germline CDR1 reads MNHEY; CDR2 reads SVGAGI. The CDR3 reads CASSPGQPTDTQYF. CDR3 coding DNA: TGTGCCAGCAGTCCGGGACAGCCTACAGATACGCAGTATTTT.

The chain joins TRBV18 to TRBJ2-7; 10 nucleotides agree with TRBD1. The CDR3 spans 14 residues. J lost 6 bases, V lost 3 bases, and 5 bases had no gene match. From germline, CDR1 is KGHSH and CDR2 LQKENI. CDR3 bases: TGTGCCAGCTCACCGGGACAGGGGTACGGCGAGCAGTACTTC. It specifies CASSPGQGYGEQYF.

The CDR3 coding sequence is TGCGCCAGCAGCCAAGAGTCAGCGGGGGGGTGGAATGAGCAGTTCTTC. Translating gives CASSQESAGGWNEQFF. The rearrangement links TRBV4-1 to TRBJ2-1, with 10 bases that match TRBD2. CDR3 length: 16 residues. The germline gives CDR1 MGHRA, CDR2 YSYEKL. V dropped 0 bases and J dropped 7; count of bases not matched to a gene: 6.

The genes are TRBV5-1 and TRBJ2-2; TRBD2 matches at 7 bases. CDR3 length equals 15 residues. V lost 5 bases and J lost 2; bases outside the gene matches: 6. Germline V gene sequence: CDR1 SGHRS, CDR2 YFSETQ. The CDR3 DNA reads TGCGCCAGCAGTTGGGCTAGCGGAAACACCGGGGAGCTGTTTTTT. Protein sequence: CASSWASGNTGELFF. Filled out from reference TRBV5-1 and TRBJ2-2, the complete variable domain reads KAGVTQTPRYLIKTRGQQVTLSCSPISGHRSVSWYQQTPGQGLQFLFEYFSETQRNKGNFPGRFSGRQFSNSRSEMNVSTLELGDSALYLCASSWASGNTGELFFGEGSRLTVL.

About this clone: Other DNA sequences in the same sample also yield this CDR3. The CDR3 DNA reads as TGCGCCAGCAGTCCCGGGACAGGGGGAGAGACCCAGTACTTC. It encodes CASSPGTGGETQYF. The J gene is TRBJ2-5, the V gene TRBV10-1, with 11 bases lining up with TRBD1. There are 14 residues in the CDR3. V lost 5 bases to trimming and J lost 4 bases; unmatched junction nucleotides: 3. Looked up from germline, CDR1 is WNHNN and CDR2 is SYGVQD (reference sequence).

The chain uses TRBV5-5 and TRBJ1-2; 7 positions agree with TRBD1. Per germline, CDR1 SGHKS and CDR2 YYEKEE (reference sequence). J lost 6 bases, V lost 9 bases, and 11 bases had no gene match. This CDR3 contains 13 residues. CDR3 sequence reads: CATRKGGNHGYTF. CDR3 DNA sequence: TGTGCCACACGGAAAGGGGGCAATCATGGCTACACCTTC.

The V call is TRBV5-4, the J call TRBJ2-2; 14 positions match TRBD2. Trimming cost V 0 bases and J 5 bases; bases outside gene matches: 3. This CDR3 spans 17 amino acids. Germline V lookup: CDR1 SGHNT, CDR2 YYREEE (reference sequence). The CDR3 bases are TGTGCCAGCAGCTTGGCGGGACTAGCGGGGGCTACCGGGGAGCTGTTTTTT. This translates into CASSLAGLAGATGELFF.

The chain recombines TRBV5-4 with TRBJ2-3; the D is unclear. V gave up 4 bases and J gave up 4 bases, with 7 bases separating them. Germline V gene sequence: CDR1 SGHNT, CDR2 YYREEE (reference sequence). The CDR3 spans 12 residues. The CDR3 region has the DNA TGTGCCAGCAGCGTGGGTTCAGATACGCAGTATTTT. It encodes CASSVGSDTQYF.

The gene calls are TRBV19 and TRBJ1-6; perhaps TRBD1 as D (6 bases). V was shortened by 7 bases and J by 9 bases, with 13 bases between the two germline ends. Germline V lookup: CDR1 LNHDA, CDR2 SQIVND (reference sequence). This CDR3 has 13 amino acids. CDR3 in DNA: TGTGCCAGTAAGGGGGGAATGGGTTCACCCCTCCACTTT. This translates into CASKGGMGSPLHF.

The chain combines TRBV5-1 with TRBJ2-7, with TRBD1 matching over 9 bases. The CDR3 runs to 14 residues. Trimming cost V 4 bases and J 5 bases; bases outside gene matches: 7. In germline, CDR1 is SGHRS, CDR2 YFSETQ. CDR3 residues: CASSLGGTGNEQYF. The CDR3 coding sequence is TGCGCCAGCAGCCTTGGCGGGACAGGGAACGAGCAGTACTTC.

A word on this clone: The junction departs from the called germline gene at one end, perhaps through a read error. The V and J genes are TRBV2 and TRBJ2-1; D is perhaps TRBD2 (7 bases). Germline CDR1 is SNHLY and CDR2 is FYNNEI. The CDR3 consists of 15 residues. CDR3 protein: CASTLGGASHNEQFF. CDR3 nucleotides: TGTGCCAGCACCCTGGGGGGGGCCTCCCACAATGAGCAGTTCTTC. The entire variable domain, with the rest obtained from reference TRBV2 and TRBJ2-1, is as follows: EPEVTQTPSHQVTQMGQEVILRCVPISNHLYFYWYRQILGQKVEFLVSFYNNEISEKSEIFDDQFSVERPDGSNFTLKIRSTKLEDSAMYFCASTLGGASHNEQFFGPGTRLTVL.

This sequence joins TRBV19 and TRBJ2-6; weak D call: TRBD1 (5 bases). Germline CDR1 LNHDA, CDR2 SQIVND (reference sequence). This CDR3 contains 18 residues. V shed 2 bases and J shed 0 bases, with 14 bases lying between them. CDR3 in DNA: TGTGCCAGTAGTATATTTACAGGTTTAATCTCTGGGGCCAACGTCCTGACTTTC. Encoded protein: CASSIFTGLISGANVLTF.

The rearrangement joins TRBV19 to TRBJ1-3; D ambiguous. Trimming cost V 1 base and J 0 bases, with 10 bases left between them. Germline-derived CDR1 and CDR2 are LNHDA and SQIVND (reference sequence). The CDR3 covers 16 residues. CDR3 nucleotides: TGTGCCAGTAGTATAGGGCCAGGCCGCTCTGGAAACACCATATATTTT. Translated, it gives CASSIGPGRSGNTIYF.

The V gene is TRBV27, the J gene TRBJ2-3; tentatively, D is TRBD1 (6 bases). Germline CDR1 and CDR2: MNHEY and SMNVEV (reference sequence). Trimming left V 5 bases short and J 1 base short, with 10 bases between. CDR3 length equals 14 residues. The CDR3 DNA reads TGTGCCAGCAGTCAACCAGGGGGCACAGATACGCAGTATTTT. Amino acids: CASSQPGGTDTQYF.

The chain joins TRBV29-1 to TRBJ2-3, with D uncertain. With 6 bases removed from V and 1 base from J, the gap between germline ends came to 5 bases. Germline V gene data show CDR1 as SQVTM and CDR2 as ANQGSEA. This CDR3 comprises 11 residues. The CDR3 DNA reads TGCAGCGTGGGTGGCACAGATACGCAGTATTTT. Residues: CSVGGTDTQYF.

In its sample, this clone was seen a few times. Compared with germline, one end of the junction differs, possibly owing to a read error. J is TRBJ1-6 and V is TRBV2; D call uncertain. The CDR3 covers 14 residues. CDR1 SNHLY and CDR2 FYNNEI come from the germline V gene. The CDR3: CASTHGNRNSPLHF. The CDR3 nucleotides are TGTGCCAGCACCCATGGGAATCGTAATTCGCCCCTCCACTTT.

Points on this clone: A read error may account for a junction end that differs from germline. The rearrangement joins TRBV18 to TRBJ2-7; TRBD2 aligns across 11 bases. Germline-derived CDR1 and CDR2 are KGHSH and LQKENI. The CDR3 loop spans 14 amino acids. The CDR3 spells CATSSTSGGYEQYF. CDR3 nucleotides: TGTGCCACCTCATCCACTAGCGGGGGCTACGAGCAGTACTTC.

V and J are TRBV12-5 and TRBJ1-1; TRBD1 might be the D (5 bases). This CDR3 contains 16 residues. The germline V gene has CDR1 LGHNT and CDR2 FRNRAP. Trimming removed 0 bases from V and 3 bases from J, with 14 bases in between. DNA for the CDR3: TGTGCTAGTGGTTTGGTACTGGGGCGGTCGGACACTGAAGCTTTCTTT. This translates into CASGLVLGRSDTEAFF.

This clone was picked up one time. The rearrangement joins TRBV9 to TRBJ1-5; D is perhaps TRBD1 (5 bases). The CDR3 sequence is 15 residues long. Trimming took 4 bases from V and 2 from J, leaving 13 bases between them. From germline, CDR1 is SGDLS and CDR2 YYNGEE. CDR3 amino acids: CASSFGEGRNQPQHF. CDR3 coding DNA: TGTGCCAGCAGCTTCGGGGAGGGACGCAATCAGCCCCAGCATTTT.